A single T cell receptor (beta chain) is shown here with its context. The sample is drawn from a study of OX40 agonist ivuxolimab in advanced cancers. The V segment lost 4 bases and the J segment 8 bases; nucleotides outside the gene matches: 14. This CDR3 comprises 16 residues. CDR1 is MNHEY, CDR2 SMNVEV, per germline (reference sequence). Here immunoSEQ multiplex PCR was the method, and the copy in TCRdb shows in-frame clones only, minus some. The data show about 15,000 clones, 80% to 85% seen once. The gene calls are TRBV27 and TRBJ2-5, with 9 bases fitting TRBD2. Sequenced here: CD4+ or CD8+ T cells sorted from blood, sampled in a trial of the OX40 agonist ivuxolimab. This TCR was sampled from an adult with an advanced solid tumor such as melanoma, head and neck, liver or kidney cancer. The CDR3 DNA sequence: TGTGCCAGCAGTTCCCCGGACGCGGGGGGGCTACTTACCCAGTACTTC. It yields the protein CASSSPDAGGLLTQYF.